This TCR beta chain was obtained from a study of T cells in Graves' hyperthyroidism and ophthalmopathy. V was pared by 3 bases and J by 6 bases, with 15 bases between. CDR1 and CDR2 (germline): MNHNS, SASEGT. The CDR3 loop spans 15 amino acids. The PBMCs were sourced from fresh peripheral blood (about 9.7 ml). What was amplified from RNA transcripts were TCR beta CDR3 regions. The HTBI primer set served for first-round RT-PCR of the TCR CDR3. TCRdb re-called the multiplex PCR reads through MiXCR, storing one row per CDR3 protein. The sample lists about 380,000 distinct CDR3 sequences; 13% were seen once.

This chain uses TRBV6-1 with TRBJ2-1; D gene unclear. The sequencing input was blood. The clonotype originates from a man aged 30 to 39 with Graves' hyperthyroidism that later progressed to Graves' ophthalmopathy. The CDR3: CASSDHPARRNEQFF. Written as DNA, the CDR3 is TGTGCCAGCAGTGATCATCCAGCGCGACGCAATGAGCAGTTCTTC.